What follows are 26 T cell receptor beta chains derived from one specimen sequenced in a study of T cell responses to AZD1222 COVID-19 vaccine. Sequencing used immunoSEQ multiplex PCR; TCRdb keeps in-frame clones, though not all of them. Among under 150,000 clones listed, roughly 90% were seen once. The sample was peripheral blood, taken on day 0 of AZD1222 vaccination. These receptors were obtained from an adult in good health.

The chain links TRBV10-3 to TRBJ1-2, with TRBD1 as a possible D gene (6 bases). V lost 6 bases and J lost 8, with 16 bases in between. The CDR3 sequence is 13 residues long. Germline lookup yields CDR1 ENHRY and CDR2 SYGVKD. The CDR3 DNA sequence: TGTGCCATCAGCCTGGACAGTTCGAGGGGCTACACCTTC. Its protein product is CAISLDSSRGYTF.

This chain links TRBV7-9 with TRBJ2-2; D tentatively reads TRBD1 or TRBD2 (5 bases each). The V gene lost 11 bases and the J gene lost 3 bases, with 22 bases spanning the gap. The germline gives CDR1 SEHNR, CDR2 FQNEAQ (reference sequence). The CDR3 runs to 16 residues. The CDR3 coding sequence is TGTGCCCACCGGGGCCTTTCGGGTCGGGACACCGGGGAGCTGTTTTTT. It specifies CAHRGLSGRDTGELFF.

The V call is TRBV30, the J call TRBJ1-5; TRBD1 might be the D (5 bases). The CDR3 is 15 amino acids. Trimming stripped 3 bases from V and 6 bases from J, with 18 bases between. CDR1 GTSNPN and CDR2 SVGIG come from the germline V gene (reference sequence). The CDR3 region has the DNA TGTGCCTGGAGGCAGGGATACGGGCTTGGTCAGCCCCAGCATTTT. This gives the protein CAWRQGYGLGQPQHF. The full variable domain, in which reference TRBV30 and TRBJ1-5 provide the parts outside the CDR3, is SQTIHQWPATLVQPVGSPLSLECTVEGTSNPNLYWYRQAAGRGLQLLFYSVGIGQISSEVPQNLSASRPQDRQFILSSKKLLLSDSGFYLCAWRQGYGLGQPQHFGDGTRLSIL.

The gene calls are TRBV5-1 and TRBJ2-4; D is perhaps TRBD1 or TRBD2 (5 bases each). This CDR3 contains 15 residues. Trimming took 0 bases from V and 5 from J, leaving 12 bases between them. Germline loops: CDR1 SGHRS, CDR2 YFSETQ. CDR3 coding DNA: TGCGCCAGCAGCTTGGGAGGGGCTAACGAAAACATTCAGTACTTC. Residues: CASSLGGANENIQYF. Complete variable domain (other parts from reference TRBV5-1 and TRBJ2-4): KAGVTQTPRYLIKTRGQQVTLSCSPISGHRSVSWYQQTPGQGLQFLFEYFSETQRNKGNFPGRFSGRQFSNSRSEMNVSTLELGDSALYLCASSLGGANENIQYFGAGTRLSVL.

This sequence joins TRBV6-1 and TRBJ1-6; perhaps TRBD1 as D (6 bases). The CDR3 loop spans 17 amino acids. Trimming removed 2 bases from V and 3 bases from J, with 14 bases in between. The germline gives CDR1 MNHNS, CDR2 SASEGT. The CDR3 nucleotides read TGTGCCAGCAGTGAACAGGAGGGGGGCCTCTATAATTCACCCCTCCACTTT. Protein: CASSEQEGGLYNSPLHF.

The rearrangement links TRBV4-2 to TRBJ1-5, with a tentative D call TRBD1 (6 bases). Germline V gene data show CDR1 as LGHNA and CDR2 as YNFKEQ. The CDR3 has 17 residues. The ends were cut back, 1 base at V and 1 base at J, with 14 bases in the middle. Here the CDR3 reads CASSQVETGGSNQPQHF. The CDR3, as DNA: TGTGCCAGCAGCCAAGTGGAGACAGGCGGGAGCAATCAGCCCCAGCATTTT.

This clone came up once. This rearrangement joins TRBV23-1 to TRBJ2-5; 8 bases fit TRBD1. TRBV23-1 carries the ORF label, with uncertain function. The CDR3 contains 17 residues. Unmatched junction bases numbered 14, after V lost 3 bases and J lost 5 bases. In DNA, the CDR3 is TGCGCCAGCAGTCAGGGATTTCCACAGGGGGAGGACGAGACCCAGTACTTC. It encodes CASSQGFPQGEDETQYF.

The chain carries TRBV7-2 and TRBJ2-7; the D is unclear. This CDR3 is 12 amino acids long. Germline assignment: CDR1 SGHTA and CDR2 FQGNSA. Trimming stripped 2 bases from V and 7 bases from J, with 9 bases between. The CDR3 DNA sequence: TGTGCCAGCAGCTTACAGAGTTTGGAGCAGTACTTC. The encoded protein is CASSLQSLEQYF. Drawing the rest from reference TRBV7-2 and TRBJ2-7, the complete variable domain is GAGVSQSPSNKVTEKGKDVELRCDPISGHTALYWYRQSLGQGLEFLIYFQGNSAPDKSGLPSDRFSAERTGGSVSTLTIQRTQQEDSAVYLCASSLQSLEQYFGPGTRLTVT.

This chain uses TRBV28 with TRBJ1-5; D remains ambiguous. The CDR3 runs 14 residues. Per germline, CDR1 MDHEN and CDR2 SYDVKM. V lost 7 bases to trimming and J lost 9 bases, with 19 bases between them. CDR3 nucleotide sequence: TGTGCCAGCACCGTGGTGACGGAATATTGGCCCCAGCATTTT. Protein product: CASTVVTEYWPQHF.

The chain combines TRBV7-6 with TRBJ1-1; TRBD1 is a possible D gene (5 bases). CDR3 size: 13 residues. The V gene's germline CDR1 is SGHVS and CDR2 FNYEAQ. The V and J ends lost 4 bases and 5 bases respectively, with 11 bases between them. The CDR3 region is CASSSRDGTEAFF. The CDR3 coding sequence is TGTGCCAGCAGCTCCCGGGACGGTACTGAAGCTTTCTTT.

The rearrangement joins TRBV19 to TRBJ1-5; D gene unclear. This CDR3 spans 13 amino acids. Trimming removed 5 bases from V and 1 base from J, with 6 bases in between. Germline loops: CDR1 LNHDA, CDR2 SQIVND (reference sequence). The DNA of the CDR3 is TGTGCCAGTAGTCATAAAAGCAATCAGCCCCAGCATTTT. This encodes CASSHKSNQPQHF.

The chain carries TRBV19 and TRBJ1-2; D not certain. V gave up 4 bases and J gave up 6 bases, with 18 bases separating them. The CDR3 extends over 15 amino acids. Looked up from germline, CDR1 is LNHDA and CDR2 is SQIVND (reference sequence). CDR3 bases: TGTGCCAGTAGTAAACGAGGCGGGAGAACCGATGGCTACACCTTC. It is translated as CASSKRGGRTDGYTF.

The CDR3 coding sequence is TGTGCCAGAAGCTTGTCGACAGGGCCGTCCACAGATACGCAGTATTTT. It yields the protein CARSLSTGPSTDTQYF. This sequence joins TRBV5-3 and TRBJ2-3, with 7 bases fitting TRBD1. TRBV5-3 is an ORF, and what it does is uncertain. CDR3 length: 16 amino acids. With 1 base clipped from V and 2 bases from J, the junction kept 7 bases outside the gene matches.

The sample holds one count of this clone. This chain joins TRBV24-1 and TRBJ2-7, with 9 bases identical to TRBD1. V trimming: 4 bases; J trimming: 4 bases; junction bases outside the gene matches: 7. This CDR3 has 15 amino acids. Germline CDR1 is KGHDR and CDR2 is SFDVKD. The CDR3 here is CATSDPTGGTYEQYF. The DNA of the CDR3 is TGTGCCACCAGTGACCCGACAGGGGGTACTTACGAGCAGTACTTC.

This chain joins TRBV7-2 and TRBJ1-1, with 7 bases aligning to TRBD1. The CDR3 runs 14 residues. Germline lookup yields CDR1 SGHTA and CDR2 FQGNSA. The V gene end was trimmed by 2 bases and the J gene end by 2 bases; junction bases not matched to a gene: 2. CDR3 in DNA: TGTGCCAGCAGCTTAAGGACAGGTAACACTGAAGCTTTCTTT. Translated, it gives CASSLRTGNTEAFF.

For the CDR3, the DNA is TGTGCCAGCAGCTTACGTTTCAACGAAAAACTGTTTTTT. Translated: CASSLRFNEKLFF. The rearrangement joins TRBV11-2 to TRBJ1-4; D not resolved. CDR1 and CDR2 from the germline V gene are SGHAT and FQNNGV. Trimming removed 2 bases at V and 8 bases at J, with 9 bases between. The CDR3 is made up of 13 amino acids.

The rearrangement uses TRBV6-2 or TRBV6-3 and TRBJ1-5; D remains unclear. The CDR3 extends over 16 amino acids. The V gene's germline CDR1 is MNHEY and CDR2 SVGEGT. With 0 bases removed from V and 0 bases from J, the gap between germline ends came to 9 bases. DNA for the CDR3: TGTGCCAGCAGTTACTCTGACTCGCCTAGCAATCAGCCCCAGCATTTT. It translates to CASSYSDSPSNQPQHF.

In DNA form, the CDR3 reads TGCGCCAGCAGCCGCAATTTTAAGACTAGCGCAGACACAGATACGCAGTATTTT. It yields the protein CASSRNFKTSADTDTQYF. The J gene is TRBJ2-3, the V gene TRBV4-3; 8 positions agree with TRBD2. V was clipped by 4 bases and J by 2 bases; unmatched bases: 14. The CDR3 sequence is 18 residues long. Germline CDR1 LGHNA, CDR2 YSLEER.

CDR3 nucleotides: TGTGCCAGCAGTCCCGGGACAGGGCTTTTACAGCCCCAGCATTTT. This codes for CASSPGTGLLQPQHF. The chain combines TRBV27 with TRBJ1-5, with 9 nucleotides matching TRBD1. Germline V gene sequence: CDR1 MNHEY, CDR2 SMNVEV (reference sequence). With V trimmed by 5 bases and J by 7 bases, 9 bases remained unmatched. This CDR3 contains 15 residues.

The CDR3 DNA follows: TGTGCCAGCAGCGTAGGTGGCGGGGGGCCGGAGACCCAGTACTTC. Translation: CASSVGGGGPETQYF. The chain recombines TRBV9 with TRBJ2-5, with TRBD2 matching over 8 bases. The CDR3 loop spans 15 amino acids. The junction had 6 bases not matched to a gene; V was cut back by 0 bases and J by 5 bases. The germline gives CDR1 SGDLS, CDR2 YYNGEE.

This sequence joins TRBV7-2 and TRBJ2-3; a possible D gene is TRBD2 (6 bases). Germline-derived CDR1 and CDR2 are SGHTA and FQGNSA. The germline V and J ends were trimmed by 4 bases and 2 bases, with 16 bases remaining between them. The CDR3 sequence is 16 residues long. The CDR3 DNA reads TGTGCCAGCAGCTCGGCTCCACTAGCTCACACAGATACGCAGTATTTT. Translated: CASSSAPLAHTDTQYF.

This rearrangement joins TRBV19 to TRBJ2-5; D possibly corresponds to TRBD2 (5 bases). Germline CDR1 reads LNHDA; CDR2 reads SQIVND (reference sequence). This CDR3 has 13 amino acids. V lost 6 bases and J lost 4, with 12 bases in between. CDR3 sequence reads: CASSQTRGETQYF. CDR3 sequence (DNA): TGTGCCAGTAGCCAAACTAGAGGAGAGACCCAGTACTTC. The whole variable domain, remainder taken from reference TRBV19 and TRBJ2-5, is DGGITQSPKYLFRKEGQNVTLSCEQNLNHDAMYWYRQDPGQGLRLIYYSQIVNDFQKGDIAEGYSVSREKKESFPLTVTSAQKNPTAFYLCASSQTRGETQYFGPGTRLLVL.

This chain connects TRBV18 to TRBJ2-2; no reliable D call. CDR1 and CDR2 from the germline V gene are KGHSH and LQKENI. CDR3 length equals 13 residues. V was shortened by 4 bases and J by 5 bases, with 8 bases between the two germline ends. CDR3 sequence: CASSLEPTGELFF. DNA for the CDR3: TGTGCCAGCTCACTCGAGCCTACCGGGGAGCTGTTTTTT.

This clone came up once. This chain uses TRBV7-2 with TRBJ1-1; the D is unclear. Trimming cost V 1 base and J 5 bases, with 14 bases left between them. Looked up from germline, CDR1 is SGHTA and CDR2 is FQGNSA. The CDR3 length is 15 residues. Written as DNA, the CDR3 is TGTGCCAGCAGCTTAGGAGTAGTCTTTGGGACTGAAGCTTTCTTT. Its translation is CASSLGVVFGTEAFF. The variable domain in full, with the rest retrieved from reference TRBV7-2 and TRBJ1-1, is GAGVSQSPSNKVTEKGKDVELRCDPISGHTALYWYRQSLGQGLEFLIYFQGNSAPDKSGLPSDRFSAERTGGSVSTLTIQRTQQEDSAVYLCASSLGVVFGTEAFFGQGTRLTVV.

The gene calls are TRBV19 and TRBJ1-5, with a weak D call TRBD1 (5 bases). V shed 6 bases and J shed 4 bases, with 16 bases lying between them. This CDR3 comprises 15 residues. Germline assignment: CDR1 LNHDA and CDR2 SQIVND (reference sequence). Here the CDR3 DNA reads TGTGCCAGTAGCCAGTGGGGCAGCGCGAATCAGCCCCAGCATTTT. It specifies CASSQWGSANQPQHF.

The genes are TRBV9 and TRBJ2-7; tentative D call: TRBD2 (5 bases). Germline CDR1 SGDLS, CDR2 YYNGEE. The CDR3 totals 12 residues. V gave up 3 bases and J gave up 3 bases, with 7 bases separating them. Here the CDR3 DNA reads TGTGCCAGCAGCGGTGGGAGCTACGAGCAGTACTTC. Translated, it gives CASSGGSYEQYF.